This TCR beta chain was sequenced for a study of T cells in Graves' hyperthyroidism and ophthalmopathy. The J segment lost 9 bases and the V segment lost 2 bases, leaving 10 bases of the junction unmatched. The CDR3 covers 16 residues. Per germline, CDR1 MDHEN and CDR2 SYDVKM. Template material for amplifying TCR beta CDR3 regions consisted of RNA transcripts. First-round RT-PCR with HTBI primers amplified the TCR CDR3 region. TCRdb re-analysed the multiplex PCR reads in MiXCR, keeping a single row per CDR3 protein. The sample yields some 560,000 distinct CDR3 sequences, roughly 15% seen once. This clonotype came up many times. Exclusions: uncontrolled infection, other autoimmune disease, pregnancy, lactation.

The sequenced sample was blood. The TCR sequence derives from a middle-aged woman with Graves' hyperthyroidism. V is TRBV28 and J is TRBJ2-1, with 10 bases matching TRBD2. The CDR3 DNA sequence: TGTGCCAGCAGTTTAGTTCGGACTAGCGGAGGGGGTGAGCAGTTCTTC. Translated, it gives CASSLVRTSGGGEQFF.